The TCR beta chain under discussion was sequenced for a study of T cell responses to AZD1222 COVID-19 vaccine. Overall study results and limits: In the spike-specific TCR repertoire, nearly half reportedly target unmutated variant regions. The number of AZD1222 recipients seropositive at baseline was only 6 or 7. Vaccine-associated CD4 TCRs ranged over spike, dominating at 160-218 and 743-854. Mostly white British, mostly female donors; authors suggested clonal diversity may be underestimated.

Note on this clone: Its antigen is as yet unknown.

Germline values: CDR1 LNHDA, CDR2 SQIVND (reference sequence). The CDR3 is made up of 14 amino acids. Trimming took 7 bases from V and 8 from J, leaving 18 bases between them. Repertoires were generated with immunoSEQ multiplex PCR, while TCRdb's copy carries only in-frame clones and drops some. In the table there are under 150,000 clones, 82% of which are singletons. The sequenced sample was peripheral blood, obtained on day 0 of MenACWY control vaccination. This receptor was obtained from an adult in good health. This rearrangement joins TRBV19 to TRBJ2-1; D remains ambiguous. The CDR3 DNA is TGTGCCAGTACGCCCCACCATCTGAGTGATGAGCAGTTCTTC. This sequence encodes CASTPHHLSDEQFF. Variable domain in full (rest from reference TRBV19 and TRBJ2-1): DGGITQSPKYLFRKEGQNVTLSCEQNLNHDAMYWYRQDPGQGLRLIYYSQIVNDFQKGDIAEGYSVSREKKESFPLTVTSAQKNPTAFYLCASTPHHLSDEQFFGPGTRLTVL.